This T cell receptor beta chain was profiled in a study of OX40 agonist ivuxolimab in advanced cancers. For the wider study: Ivuxolimab, which targeted the costimulatory receptor OX40 (CD134), was an agonistic, fully human IgG2 monoclonal antibody. Intravenous ivuxolimab was administered to patients every 2 weeks at six dose levels: 0.01, 0.1, 0.3, 1.5, 3 and 10 mg/kg. The paper reports the monotherapy dose-escalation portion (N = 52 patients) of the phase I ivuxolimab trial. Of the 50 to 55 dose-escalation patients, hepatocellular carcinoma was present in roughly 19, melanoma in around 15, renal cell carcinoma in 9 and head and neck cancer in 9. Prior anti-PD-1, anti-PD-L1 or anti-CTLA-4 therapy was permitted, and checkpoint inhibitors had been received by about two fifths of dose-escalation patients. Partial responses were achieved by three dose-escalation patients, of whom one had hepatocellular carcinoma and two had cutaneous melanoma. The dose-escalation cohort was over 70% male with a mean age of about 58 years, ranging from roughly 23 to 79. Peripheral TCRbeta sequencing was intended to test whether TCR sequence diversity was altered and clonal T-cell expansion was caused by ivuxolimab. General study outcomes and caveats: After ivuxolimab, more expanded clones were found on average in CD8+ T cells than in CD4+ T cells. Low levels of normalized T-cell clonal expansion were also seen in some patients who did not respond. Antigen specificity was not determined for the clonally expanded peripheral T cells. In the 0.1-3.0 mg/kg groups, partial responders were among the patients with the lowest normalized peripheral clonal expansion, particularly in CD8+ T cells. At doses of 0.1 to 3.0 mg/kg, clonal expansion of both CD4+ and CD8+ T cells in blood was seen between baseline and week 6.

For sequencing of the TCRbeta CDR3 region, genomic DNA was extracted from the sorted cells. The immunoSEQ Assay was used for sequencing of TCRbeta CDR3 regions. As stored in TCRdb, this immuneACCESS dataset retains in-frame rearrangements with V and J assigned. A fraction of the clones does not appear; measured against another copy, unresolved V genes explain less than half of the discrepancy, and the remainder lacks a known reason. Here the sample has 55,000 to 60,000 clones; 80% to 90% occur a single time. The ten largest account for more than 0.65% of the sample. Patients with autoimmune disease history or receiving systemic immunosuppression were excluded from the trial. Peripheral blood for TCR sequencing was drawn from every dose cohort at baseline, at cycle 4 day 1 and at cycle 7 day 1. The samples were drawn from a first-in-human, open-label, multicenter phase I dose-escalation trial of ivuxolimab. Adults with locally advanced or metastatic melanoma, renal cell, hepatocellular, or head and neck squamous cell carcinoma were enrolled in the trial. Before TCR sequencing, CD4+ and CD8+ T cells were separately sorted from peripheral blood.

In regard to this clone: Its antigen specificity is not known. Base qualities were left out, and no much larger clone turns up one base away.

The CDR3 sequence holds 12 residues, the cysteine and phenylalanine included. Just the 36-base CDR3 DNA is kept, in frame starting at base 1. Based on the germline V gene, the CDR1 and CDR2 sequences are MDHEN and SYDVKM. At the junction V is shortened by 10 bases and J by 11 bases, with 17 bases in between. Sequencing used CD4+ or CD8+ T cells sorted from blood, obtained in a trial of the OX40 agonist ivuxolimab. The V gene is TRBV28 and the J gene is TRBJ1-4; no D gene is confidently identified. The sequence derives from an adult with an advanced solid tumor such as melanoma, head and neck, liver or kidney cancer. The bases read TGTGCCACCAGAAGCGCGGGTCAGAAACTGTTTTTT. It translates as CATRSAGQKLFF.